This T cell receptor beta chain was identified during a study of T cells after yellow fever vaccination. TCRdb itself ran the 5' RACE reads through MiXCR, one entry per CDR3 protein. Of a few hundred thousand distinct CDR3 sequences in the sample, around 6.8% were seen once. Findings and caveats of the study: Though it reached lower strength, the secondary response hit its peak faster, day 5 versus 15. Most primary-vaccination clones recurred post-booster (roughly 96% CD4, 88% CD8).

Concerning this clonotype: Its target is unknown.

Germline CDR1 LNHDA, CDR2 SQIVND (reference sequence). V lost 5 bases to trimming and J lost 0 bases, with 13 bases between them. The CDR3 is made up of 15 amino acids. The sample here was PBMCs, taken around 45 days after the first yellow fever vaccination. The chain has TRBV19 and TRBJ1-2, with a weak D call TRBD1 (5 bases). The TCR sequence derives from a man younger than 35 who received the YFV17D yellow fever vaccine. The CDR3 DNA follows: TGTGCCAGTAGTCGGGACGGAGGAACTAACTATGGCTACACCTTC. It codes for CASSRDGGTNYGYTF.